The rows below give T cell receptor beta chains drawn from one sample of a study of blood T cell repertoires in COVID-19. Profiling relied on immunoSEQ multiplex PCR, and the TCRdb table lists in-frame clones only, not all of them. The sample comprises roughly 200,000 clones, around nine tenths of which are singletons, and about 6% rests with the top ten. The sequenced sample was peripheral blood. The receptors stem from a man aged 55 to 70 who had recovered from COVID-19. Each CDR3 is given with its conserved first and last residue. The order of the fields is J gene, V gene, CDR3 length, clone size, D gene, CDR3 protein, CDR3 DNA. The D gene is left open where the match is weak. Clone size, where shown, is once, few, many, or a class for clones that have expanded.

>TRBJ2-3|TRBV24-1|15|NA|TRBD1
CATSAGTGGADTQYF
TGTGCCACCAGTGCCGGGACAGGAGGCGCAGATACGCAGTATTTT
>TRBJ2-7|TRBV7-9|12|NA|TRBD1
CASSPSGGQVLF
TGTGCCAGCAGCCCAAGTGGGGGACAGGTTTTATTC
>TRBJ2-5|TRBV4-1|16|NA|NA
CASSQDRGKGSETQYF
TGCGCCAGCAGCCAAGATAGGGGAAAAGGGTCGGAGACCCAGTACTTC
>TRBJ2-1|TRBV29-1|12|NA|NA
CSVDIVYNEQFF
TGCAGCGTTGACATTGTTTACAATGAGCAGTTCTTC
>TRBJ2-7|TRBV27|15|NA|NA
CASSLSNWDFYEQYF
TGTGCCAGCAGTTTATCTAATTGGGACTTCTACGAGCAGTACTTC
>TRBJ1-1|TRBV28|14|NA|TRBD1
CASSLTGGLTEAFF
TGTGCCAGCAGTCTGACAGGGGGCCTCACTGAAGCTTTCTTT
>TRBJ2-1|TRBV19|17|medium-sized|TRBD2
CASSVTSGDFPGNEQFF
TGTGCCAGTAGTGTGACTAGCGGGGATTTCCCTGGCAATGAGCAGTTCTTC
>TRBJ1-5|TRBV5-8|12|NA|NA
CASSLEGQPQHF
TGTGCCAGCAGCTTAGAGGGTCAGCCCCAGCATTTT
>TRBJ2-1|TRBV7-3|15|NA|NA
CASSSPATTYNEQFF
TGTGCCAGCAGCTCCCCCGCTACCACCTACAATGAGCAGTTCTTC
>TRBJ1-4|TRBV19|16|NA|TRBD1
CASSITGAWTNEKLFF
TGTGCCAGTAGTATCACAGGGGCCTGGACTAATGAAAAACTGTTTTTT
>TRBJ1-4|TRBV6-2/TRBV6-3|13|NA|NA
CASSRRISEKLFF
TGTGCCAGCAGCCGCCGCATTAGTGAAAAACTGTTTTTT
>TRBJ2-7|TRBV9|14|NA|TRBD1
CASSVTGTTYEQYF
TGTGCCAGCAGCGTGACAGGGACCACCTACGAGCAGTACTTC
>TRBJ1-2|TRBV11-2|14|NA|NA
CASSLLRTNYGYTF
TGTGCCAGCAGCTTACTCAGGACTAACTATGGCTACACCTTC
>TRBJ2-2|TRBV24-1|16|NA|NA
CATSDPGTKNTGELFF
TGTGCCACCAGTGACCCCGGGACAAAGAACACCGGGGAGCTGTTTTTT
>TRBJ2-5|TRBV9|19|NA|TRBD2
CASSVAAGGPFIWEETQYF
TGTGCCAGCAGCGTAGCTGCGGGGGGGCCGTTTATCTGGGAAGAGACCCAGTACTTC
>TRBJ1-1|TRBV9|15|NA|NA
CASSEPGHHNTEAFF
TGTGCCAGCAGCGAACCGGGACACCATAACACTGAAGCTTTCTTT
>TRBJ1-5|TRBV7-9|15|once|TRBD1
CASSLGGQNNQPQHF
TGTGCCAGCAGCTTAGGGGGACAGAACAATCAGCCCCAGCATTTT
>TRBJ1-1|TRBV10-3|14|NA|NA
CAISESTGGLKAFF
TGTGCCATCAGTGAGTCGACGGGGGGCTTGAAAGCTTTCTTT
>TRBJ2-2|TRBV5-1|15|once|NA
CASSPTTGNTGELFF
TGCGCCAGCAGCCCTACCACAGGGAACACCGGGGAGCTGTTTTTT
>TRBJ1-4|TRBV9|16|NA|TRBD1
CASSLALDRSNEKLFF
TGTGCCAGCAGCTTAGCCCTGGACAGGAGTAATGAAAAACTGTTTTTT
>TRBJ2-3|TRBV30|16|NA|TRBD2
CAWSRSPSGGTDTQYF
TGTGCCTGGAGTCGGTCCCCTAGCGGGGGCACAGATACGCAGTATTTT
>TRBJ1-2|TRBV6-5|13|few|TRBD1
CASRPQGARGYTF
TGTGCCAGCAGACCCCAGGGGGCTAGGGGCTACACCTTC
>TRBJ2-3|TRBV10-3|16|NA|TRBD2
CAISERTGLAGEMQYF
TGTGCCATCAGTGAGAGGACGGGACTAGCGGGAGAGATGCAGTATTTT
>TRBJ2-5|TRBV5-1|14|once|NA
CASSLRQSQETQYF
TGCGCCAGCAGCTTGAGACAGTCTCAAGAGACCCAGTACTTC
>TRBJ2-5|TRBV6-5|14|NA|NA
CASSRSSRTGTQYF
TGTGCCAGCAGTCGGAGTAGCAGAACGGGGACCCAGTACTTC
>TRBJ2-5|TRBV19|14|NA|TRBD2
CASKVRGVDETQYF
TGTGCCAGTAAAGTTCGGGGGGTGGATGAGACCCAGTACTTC
>TRBJ2-2|TRBV19|14|NA|NA
CASHPGQNTGELFF
TGTGCCAGTCACCCGGGACAAAACACCGGGGAGCTGTTTTTT
>TRBJ1-3|TRBV19|16|NA|NA
CASRIGTQSSGNTIYF
TGTGCCAGTAGGATCGGGACACAGAGCTCTGGAAACACCATATATTTT
>TRBJ2-7|TRBV2|14|few|TRBD1
CASRGTGGIYEQYF
TGTGCCAGCAGAGGGACAGGGGGCATCTACGAGCAGTACTTC
>TRBJ2-7|TRBV18|13|NA|NA
CASSPSTSYEQYF
TGTGCCAGCTCACCGTCAACTTCCTACGAGCAGTACTTC
>TRBJ2-7|TRBV21-1|14|NA|NA
CASSLTGGKNEQYF
TGTGCCAGCAGTCTGACAGGGGGCAAGAACGAGCAGTACTTC
>TRBJ1-5|TRBV6-6|12|NA|NA
CASSREGQPQHF
TGTGCCAGCAGCAGGGAGGGTCAGCCCCAGCATTTT
>TRBJ1-5|TRBV6-2/TRBV6-3|14|few|NA
CASSYHLSGLPQHF
TGTGCCAGCAGTTACCATCTCTCCGGTCTGCCCCAGCATTTT